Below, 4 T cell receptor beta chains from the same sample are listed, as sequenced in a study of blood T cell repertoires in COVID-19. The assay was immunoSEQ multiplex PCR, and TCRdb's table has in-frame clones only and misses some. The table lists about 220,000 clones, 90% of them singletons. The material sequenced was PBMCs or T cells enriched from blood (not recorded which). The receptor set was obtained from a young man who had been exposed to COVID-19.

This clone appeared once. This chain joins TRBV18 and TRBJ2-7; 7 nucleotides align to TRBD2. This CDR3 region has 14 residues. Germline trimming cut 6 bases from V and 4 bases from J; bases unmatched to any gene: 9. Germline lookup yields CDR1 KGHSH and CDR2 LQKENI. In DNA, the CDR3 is TGTGCCAGCTCCGCCTCGGGGGGAGTATACGAGCAGTACTTC. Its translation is CASSASGGVYEQYF.

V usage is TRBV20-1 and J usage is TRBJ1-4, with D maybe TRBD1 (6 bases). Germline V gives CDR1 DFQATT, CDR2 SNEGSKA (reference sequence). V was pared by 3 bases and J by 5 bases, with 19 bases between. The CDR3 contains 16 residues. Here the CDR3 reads CSASPPPGGLNEKLFF. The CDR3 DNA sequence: TGCAGTGCTAGTCCCCCCCCCGGGGGGCTGAATGAAAAACTGTTTTTT.

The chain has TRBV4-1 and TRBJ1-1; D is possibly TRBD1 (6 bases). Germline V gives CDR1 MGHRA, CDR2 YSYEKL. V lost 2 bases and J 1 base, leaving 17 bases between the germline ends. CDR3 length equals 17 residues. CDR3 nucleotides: TGCGCCAGCAGCCAACTCACAGGGAGGGGAACGAACACTGAAGCTTTCTTT. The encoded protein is CASSQLTGRGTNTEAFF.

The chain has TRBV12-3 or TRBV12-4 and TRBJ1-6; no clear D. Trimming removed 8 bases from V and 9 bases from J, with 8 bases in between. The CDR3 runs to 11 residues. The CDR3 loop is CASATGSPLHF. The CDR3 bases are TGTGCCAGCGCAACGGGTTCACCCCTCCACTTT.